This T cell receptor (beta chain) is from a study of blood T cell repertoires in COVID-19 (dated by TCRdb to between 2020 and 2021). Regarding the research as a whole: Collaborator samples came from the United States, Italy and Spain and covered acute and convalescent phases of COVID-19. HLA class I and class II types, where available, came from metadata supplied by the sample provider rather than from assay-based typing. Samples came from the ongoing ImmuneRACE study (first 160 participants) plus 1,254 subjects from 6 global collaborators. A de-identified subject ID, COVID-19 status, age in years and sex were almost always included in the sample metadata. A freely available public database, intended as a resource for researchers studying the immune response to SARS-CoV-2, is where the repertoires were released. Deeply sampled blood TCRbeta repertoires from subjects exposed to, actively infected with, or recovered from COVID-19 were included in the dataset. The prospective study material was composed of cDNA or gDNA derived from T cells, B-cell-depleted T cells, or PBMCs.

The investigation overall reported the following: The quantity of clinical and demographic metadata differed by source and by participant and was supplied without curation.

In regard to this clone: The antigen this receptor binds is unknown. Qualities for individual bases were not recorded, and no much larger clone is one base off.

The collaborating institutions used their own protocols to collect whole blood in K2EDTA tubes. For TCRbeta analysis, collaborators shipped samples in one of three forms: frozen whole blood, isolated PBMCs, or DNA extracted from either of those sample types. TCRbeta CDR3 regions were amplified from genomic DNA by means of the immunoSEQ Assay, a bias-controlled multiplex PCR. The original methods were these. The number of nucleated cells in each sample was estimated by amplification of reference gene primers within the assay. To quantify the absolute abundance of each unique TCRbeta CDR3 rearrangement, sequence reads were collapsed and filtered. Productive Simpson clonality was computed per sample as the square root of Simpson's diversity index over productive rearrangements. The immuneACCESS repertoire file appears here via TCRdb, limited to in-frame rearrangements. These files lack a portion of the clones; in checked studies, under half of the deficit traces to unresolved V genes, and the cause of the others is not known. D and trimming were read from the DNA, whereas the V and J calls and clone size are those reported in that table. Here the sample has about 200,000 clones; 60% to 85% occur a single time. The ten largest clones take up less than 6% of the sample.

CDR1 and CDR2, per the germline V gene, are KGHDR and SFDVKD. The CDR3 spans 15 residues, from the cysteine through the phenylalanine. The CDR3 DNA has 45 bases and is translated from base 1. The germline ends are 11 bases apart after V is trimmed by 3 bases and J by 0 bases. The receptor's source is a woman in her 70s with acute or convalescent COVID-19. The chain was built from TRBV24-1 and TRBJ2-7; the D region possibly corresponds to TRBD1 (6 bases align). What was sequenced was peripheral blood. The DNA sequence is as follows: TGTGCCACCAGTGATCCAGGGGACCCCTCCTACGAGCAGTACTTC. The translation is CATSDPGDPSYEQYF.